These T cell receptor beta chains were read from a single sample in a study of cytomegalovirus exposure and HLA in healthy donors. Clones were read by immunoSEQ multiplex PCR, and TCRdb kept only the in-frame ones, dropping some. The repertoire holds some 120,000 clones, with around 10% as singletons. Material for sequencing was PBMCs. These receptors were taken from a man in his thirties or forties in good health and CMV-seronegative. The CDR3 runs from the conserved cysteine through the conserved F or W. Each record gives: J gene, D gene, V gene, clone size, CDR3 DNA, CDR3 protein. The D gene is left open where the match is weak. Only some rows state a clone size, as once, few, many or a class for expanded clones.

TRBJ2-7 | TRBD2 | TRBV12-5 | few | TGTGCTAGTGGTTTGGACTACCGGCGGGAGATCACCTACGAGCAGTACTTC | CASGLDYRREITYEQYF
TRBJ1-3 | TRBD1 | TRBV29-1 | . | TGCAGCGTTAGGACAGGGTTCGGAAACACCATATATTTT | CSVRTGFGNTIYF
TRBJ2-7 | . | TRBV6-5 | . | TGTGCCAGCAGTTCCCCGGGAAACGAGCAGTACTTC | CASSSPGNEQYF
TRBJ2-7 | TRBD2 | TRBV7-2 | . | TGTGCCAGCAGCAAAGGGACTAGCGGGGTAACCTACGAGCAGTACTTC | CASSKGTSGVTYEQYF
TRBJ2-5 | TRBD2 | TRBV10-3 | few | TGTGCCATCAGTGAGTCGGGACTAGCGCGAAAAGAGACCCAGTACTTC | CAISESGLARKETQYF
TRBJ1-3 | . | TRBV7-2 | . | TGTGCCAGCAGCTTAGCCCTAACCGGACAGCGGGGCTATGGAAACACCATATATTTT | CASSLALTGQRGYGNTIYF
TRBJ2-3 | TRBD2 | TRBV9 | few | TGTGCCAGCAGCACGACTAGCGGCCGCACAGATACGCAGTATTTT | CASSTTSGRTDTQYF
TRBJ2-2 | TRBD2 | TRBV7-8 | . | TGTGCCAGCAGCTTAGGGCTAGCGGGAGGGGTGGGGGAGCTGTTTTTT | CASSLGLAGGVGELFF
TRBJ1-2 | . | TRBV28 | . | TGTGCCAGCAGAACAGGGTCTGGCTACACCTTC | CASRTGSGYTF
TRBJ1-3 | TRBD1 | TRBV18 | few | TGTGCCAGCTCAATTGACAGGGGCCAATCTGGAAACACCATATATTTT | CASSIDRGQSGNTIYF
TRBJ2-2 | TRBD2 | TRBV30 | . | TGTGCCTGGAGGACTAGCGGGCGGCGAACCGGGGAGCTGTTTTTT | CAWRTSGRRTGELFF
TRBJ1-6 | TRBD1 | TRBV27 | . | TGTGCCAGCAGAGGGACAGGGGGGATTGGTGGATCCTATAATTCACCCCTCCACTTT | CASRGTGGIGGSYNSPLHF
TRBJ1-1 | . | TRBV18 | few | TGTGCCAGCTCACCAGACTCGGGAGTTTATGAAGCTTTCTTT | CASSPDSGVYEAFF
TRBJ1-2 | TRBD1 | TRBV11-3 | few | TGTGCCAGCAGCCACCCGGACAGGGGCAACTATGGCTACACCTTC | CASSHPDRGNYGYTF
TRBJ1-1 | . | TRBV5-6 | . | TGTGCCAGCAGCTTGTCCAGGGACACTGAAGCTTTCTTT | CASSLSRDTEAFF
TRBJ1-2 | . | TRBV30 | few | TGTGCCTGGAGTGCCCTAGCACGGGACTCCTGGATCGGCTACACCTTC | CAWSALARDSWIGYTF
TRBJ2-7 | . | TRBV19 | . | TGTGCCAGTAGTATCGCCCCTGGGGGCGGGAGTGGGTACGAGCAGTACTTC | CASSIAPGGGSGYEQYF
TRBJ2-1 | . | TRBV7-6 | . | TGTGCCAGCAGCTTAGCGGTCGGAGGGCCGGGTGAGCAGTTCTTC | CASSLAVGGPGEQFF
TRBJ2-4 | TRBD2 | TRBV7-9 | few | TGTGCCAGCAGCGATAGCGGGGCCAAAAACATTCAGTACTTC | CASSDSGAKNIQYF
TRBJ2-5 | TRBD1 | TRBV14 | . | TGTGCCAGCAGCCAGAAGCTGACATGGACAGGGGCCGTCGGCTACCGAGGGGCCCAGTACTTC | CASSQKLTWTGAVGYRGAQYF
TRBJ2-5 | TRBD1 | TRBV18 | few | TGTGCCAGCTCTCCAGCCGGACAGGGGTTGGAGACCCAGTACTTC | CASSPAGQGLETQYF
TRBJ2-2 | . | TRBV7-6 | . | TGTGCCAGCAGCTTGGAGGGCGGGGAGCTGTTTTTT | CASSLEGGELFF
TRBJ2-3 | TRBD1 | TRBV6-1 | few | TGTGCCAGCAGTGACTGGGGACAGGGCACAGATACGCAGTATTTT | CASSDWGQGTDTQYF
TRBJ2-1 | . | TRBV5-8 | . | TGTGCCACCTCCCGACGACAGCAAAAGTTCTTC | CATSRRQQKFF
TRBJ2-6 | . | TRBV7-2 | . | TGTGCCAGCAGCTCGGACACTGGGGCCAACGTCCTGACTTTC | CASSSDTGANVLTF
TRBJ1-2 | . | TRBV5-1 | few | TGCGCCAGCAGCGAGGGACCAGGGGCTAACTATGGCTACACCTTC | CASSEGPGANYGYTF
TRBJ2-1 | TRBD2 | TRBV27 | . | TGTGCCAGCAGTTTATTGGGCGGGAGGCCCTCCGATGAGCAGTTCTTC | CASSLLGGRPSDEQFF
TRBJ2-4 | . | TRBV19 | few | TGTGCCAGTAGTATAGCAGGGAACAAAAACATTCAGTACTTC | CASSIAGNKNIQYF
TRBJ1-1 | . | TRBV27 | . | TGTGCCAGCAGTCCACGACAGCCAGGGATTGAAGCTTTCTTT | CASSPRQPGIEAFF
TRBJ1-2 | TRBD1 | TRBV19 | . | TGTGCCAGCAGAGGGGGCGCGGACTATGGCTACACCTTC | CASRGGADYGYTF
TRBJ2-1 | TRBD2 | TRBV6-1 | few | TGTGCCAGCAGTGCCATACCGGGACTAGCGGGAGGGCCCCATGAGCAGTTCTTC | CASSAIPGLAGGPHEQFF
TRBJ2-7 | . | TRBV5-5 | . | TGTGCCAGCAGCTTGGAATTGTGGGGCACCTACTACGAGCAGTACTTC | CASSLELWGTYYEQYF
TRBJ1-1 | . | TRBV4-3 | few | TGCGCCAGCAGCCAAGCTACGGAGTTGAACACTGAAGCTTTCTTT | CASSQATELNTEAFF
TRBJ2-7 | . | TRBV9 | few | TGTGCCAGCAGCCCAACCCTCAGGGAGGACTACGAGCAGTACTTC | CASSPTLREDYEQYF
TRBJ1-2 | TRBD1 | TRBV4-3 | few | TGCGCCAGCAGCCGGGAGGACAGGGGTTCGGGCTACACCTTC | CASSREDRGSGYTF
TRBJ1-1 | . | TRBV6-9 | few | TGTGCCAGCAGTTATCCCCGGGGTGAATGCGCTGAAGCTTTCTTT | CASSYPRGECAEAFF
TRBJ1-4 | TRBD1 | TRBV6-5 | few | TGTGCCAGCAGCTCGACAGGGGGCACTGAAAAACTGTTTTTT | CASSSTGGTEKLFF
TRBJ2-1 | . | TRBV6-5 | . | TGTGCCAGCAGTTTGGGAGAAGAGCAGTTCTTC | CASSLGEEQFF
TRBJ1-1 | . | TRBV6-5 | few | TGTGCCAGCAGTGGCCTAGGGGGTAGCACTGAAGCTTTCTTT | CASSGLGGSTEAFF
TRBJ2-7 | . | TRBV5-4 | . | TGTGCCAGCAGCTTGAAGAGACAGCGCTCCTACGAGCAGTACTTC | CASSLKRQRSYEQYF
TRBJ1-1 | . | TRBV5-4 | . | TGTGCCAGCAGCTCGGCGAGGGAACGGGGCACTGAAGCTTTCTTT | CASSSARERGTEAFF
TRBJ1-1 | . | TRBV6-5 | few | TGTGCCAGCAGATCAGGGAACACTGAAGCTTTCTTT | CASRSGNTEAFF
TRBJ2-3 | . | TRBV6-5 | . | TGTGCCAGCAGGGACCGGGACTCGAGAAGGGATACGCAGTATTTT | CASRDRDSRRDTQYF
TRBJ2-2 | . | TRBV30 | . | TGTGCCTGGAGTGTCCGCGGCCCAAACACCGGGGAGCTGTTTTTT | CAWSVRGPNTGELFF
TRBJ2-1 | TRBD2 | TRBV12-5 | . | TGTGCTAGTGGTTTGGTACTAGCGGGAGAGTCCGATGAGCAGTTCTTC | CASGLVLAGESDEQFF